This passage covers 4 T cell receptor beta chains from one sample sequenced in a study of blood T cell repertoires in COVID-19. Assay: immunoSEQ multiplex PCR; the TCRdb copy retains only in-frame clones and omits some. The table lists under 300,000 clones, roughly nine tenths of them singletons. Sample: peripheral blood. The receptors stem from a man between 60 and 75 years old with acute or convalescent COVID-19.

This chain connects TRBV28 to TRBJ2-5, with TRBD2 as a possible D gene (5 bases). The CDR3 consists of 13 residues. V lost 5 bases, J lost 7 bases, and 14 bases lay in between. Germline CDR1 and CDR2: MDHEN and SYDVKM. Here the CDR3 DNA reads TGTGCCAGCAGTCCCGGGGAGCCCCCGACCCAGTACTTC. Translating it yields CASSPGEPPTQYF.

V gene TRBV9 combines with J gene TRBJ2-2; TRBD1 is a possible D gene (6 bases). The CDR3 is 16 residues long. The V end was cut by 4 bases, the J end by 0 bases, with 13 bases between. Per the germline V gene, CDR1 is SGDLS and CDR2 is YYNGEE. The CDR3 DNA sequence: TGTGCCAGCAGCCCGACAGGTCGTTCGAACACCGGGGAGCTGTTTTTT. It codes for CASSPTGRSNTGELFF.

This clone was observed a few times. V usage is TRBV19 and J usage is TRBJ2-4; TRBD2 matches 14 bases. The junction had 10 bases not matched to a gene; V was cut back by 5 bases and J by 1 base. Germline CDR1 reads LNHDA; CDR2 reads SQIVND (reference sequence). The length of the CDR3 is 19 residues. CDR3 sequence reads: CASSSETSGRVGAKNIQYF. The CDR3 DNA sequence: TGTGCCAGTAGTTCCGAGACTAGCGGGAGGGTCGGGGCCAAAAACATTCAGTACTTC.

This clone was recorded only once. This chain connects TRBV5-1 to TRBJ2-2; 8 nucleotides align to TRBD2. Germline CDR1 reads SGHRS; CDR2 reads YFSETQ. This CDR3 comprises 15 residues. The J segment lost 6 bases and the V segment lost 0 bases, leaving 4 bases of the junction unmatched. The CDR3, as DNA: TGCGCCAGCAGCTTGGGGGCGCGGGAGGCCGGGGAGCTGTTTTTT. Translating it yields CASSLGAREAGELFF.